A selection of T cell receptor beta chains follows, all from one sample in a study of Tregs in tolerant kidney transplant recipients. The assay was immunoSEQ multiplex PCR, and TCRdb's table has in-frame clones only and misses some. This repertoire shows roughly 250,000 clones, 80% to 85% found once; its top ten account for about 0.68%. Sequenced: CD4+ T cells from blood. These receptor sequences come from a human donor in good health. The CDR3 runs from the conserved cysteine through the conserved F or W. The D gene is left open where the match is weak. The listing skips clone size in some rows; elsewhere it reads once, few, many or a size class.

V	D	size	J	CDR3	DNA
TRBV4-2	-	few	TRBJ2-2	CASSQERSSYRELFF	TGTGCCAGCAGCCAAGAGCGGTCAAGCTACCGGGAGCTGTTTTTT
TRBV7-8	-	few	TRBJ2-7	CASSLVWHEQYF	TGTGCCAGCAGCTTAGTTTGGCACGAGCAGTACTTC
TRBV11-2	-	-	TRBJ1-3	CASSLVTVLSGNTIYF	TGTGCCAGCAGCTTAGTAACAGTCCTCTCTGGAAACACCATATATTTT
TRBV18	TRBD1	-	TRBJ1-2	CASSSTGLVLDYGYTF	TGTGCCAGCTCATCGACAGGGTTGGTCTTGGACTATGGCTACACCTTC
TRBV28	-	-	TRBJ1-5	CASSFRQGMNRQPQHF	TGTGCCAGCAGTTTTCGTCAGGGTATGAATCGCCAGCCCCAGCATTTT
TRBV6-5	-	few	TRBJ1-2	CASSYSGRASYGYTF	TGTGCCAGCAGTTACTCCGGACGGGCGAGCTATGGCTACACCTTC
TRBV7-3	TRBD2	-	TRBJ2-1	CASSSPARTSGGSSYNEQFF	TGTGCCAGCAGCTCCCCGGCGAGGACTAGCGGGGGTAGCTCCTACAATGAGCAGTTCTTC
TRBV13	-	-	TRBJ2-3	CASSSSFSSTDTQYF	TGTGCCAGCAGTTCTAGCTTTTCTTCCACAGATACGCAGTATTTT
TRBV7-9	-	-	TRBJ2-6	CASSLALGAASGANVLTF	TGTGCCAGCAGCTTAGCGCTCGGGGCCGCCTCTGGGGCCAACGTCCTGACTTTC
TRBV6-1	TRBD1	-	TRBJ1-1	CASSEDRGLNTEAFF	TGTGCCAGCAGTGAAGACAGGGGGTTGAACACTGAAGCTTTCTTT
TRBV30	-	-	TRBJ2-5	CAWSEGSGARETQYF	TGTGCCTGGAGCGAGGGGTCGGGGGCTAGAGAGACCCAGTACTTC
TRBV5-4	-	-	TRBJ1-1	CASSLGAGRREGEAFF	TGTGCCAGCAGCTTGGGGGCGGGGCGCAGAGAAGGTGAAGCTTTCTTT
TRBV5-4	-	-	TRBJ1-2	CASSLALYQDYGYTF	TGTGCCAGCAGCTTGGCCCTCTATCAGGACTATGGCTACACCTTC
TRBV6-1	TRBD1	-	TRBJ1-1	CASSEPGQLNTEAFF	TGTGCCAGCAGTGAACCGGGACAGCTGAACACTGAAGCTTTCTTT
TRBV7-6	TRBD1	few	TRBJ1-2	CASSLVAGTAVGYTF	TGTGCCAGCAGCTTAGTGGCGGGGACAGCGGTGGGGTACACCTTC
TRBV13	-	-	TRBJ1-5	CASSYRRSLDQPQHF	TGTGCCAGCAGCTACCGACGGAGCTTGGATCAGCCCCAGCATTTT
TRBV2	-	-	TRBJ1-4	CASSEGRSTNEKLFF	TGTGCCAGCAGTGAGGGACGGTCAACTAATGAAAAACTGTTTTTT
TRBV6-5	-	few	TRBJ2-7	CASSYKDSYSYEQYF	TGTGCCAGCAGTTACAAGGACTCATACTCCTACGAGCAGTACTTC
TRBV9	TRBD1	few	TRBJ1-5	CASSENPQGAPGQPQHF	TGTGCCAGCAGCGAGAACCCACAGGGGGCCCCCGGTCAGCCCCAGCATTTT
TRBV14	-	-	TRBJ2-7	CASSQEYFYEQYF	TGTGCCAGCAGCCAAGAGTACTTCTACGAGCAGTACTTC